Listed here are 10 T cell receptor beta chains from one sample, sequenced in a study of cytomegalovirus exposure and HLA in healthy donors. PCR primers comprised 60 Vbeta and 13 Jbeta primers. Here immunoSEQ multiplex PCR was the method, and the copy in TCRdb shows in-frame clones only, minus some. The sample contains about 130,000 clones, about two thirds of which appear only once. The sequenced material came from PBMCs. Receptors originate from a man aged 25 to 40 in good health and CMV-seronegative.

The J gene is TRBJ2-5, the V gene TRBV7-9; D is unclear. The tail of the sequence fits TRBJ2-7 better, so the J call may be wrong. This CDR3 is 11 amino acids long. CDR1 and CDR2 (germline): SEHNR, FQNEAQ (reference sequence). DNA of the CDR3: TGTGCCAGCGCCGCCAACTACGAGCAGTACTTC. Its translation is CASAANYEQYF.

The V gene is TRBV19, the J gene TRBJ1-1; 10 bases align to TRBD1. The CDR3 sequence is 14 residues long. The V gene's germline CDR1 is LNHDA and CDR2 SQIVND (reference sequence). V lost 7 bases and J lost 6; bases outside the gene matches: 8. The CDR3 protein is CASIVTGGRAEAFF. In nucleotides, the CDR3 is TGTGCCAGTATCGTGACAGGGGGCCGGGCTGAAGCTTTCTTT.

This clone was counted a few times. The J gene is TRBJ2-1, the V gene TRBV19, with 9 bases aligning to TRBD2. V lost 1 base to trimming and J lost 6 bases; unmatched junction nucleotides: 4. The V gene's germline CDR1 is LNHDA and CDR2 SQIVND (reference sequence). CDR3 size: 15 residues. The CDR3 sequence is CASSIVAGATNEQFF. The DNA for the CDR3 is TGTGCCAGTAGTATAGTAGCGGGGGCTACCAATGAGCAGTTCTTC.

This clone was recorded once. The rearrangement joins TRBV5-1 to TRBJ1-2; 8 bases match TRBD1. CDR1 is SGHRS and CDR2 is YFSETQ in the germline V gene. V lost 0 bases and J lost 2; bases outside the gene matches: 12. The CDR3 loop spans 18 amino acids. CDR3 in DNA: TGCGCCAGCAGCTTGGCCGGGAACAGGGGGATAACAAACTATGGCTACACCTTC. Its protein is CASSLAGNRGITNYGYTF.

The rearrangement joins TRBV5-1 to TRBJ2-3; 9 bases map to TRBD2. Germline values: CDR1 SGHRS, CDR2 YFSETQ. The CDR3 is made up of 16 amino acids. J lost 10 bases, V lost 0 bases, and 12 bases had no gene match. CDR3 protein: CASSLVVAGGFGPQYF. CDR3 bases: TGCGCCAGCAGCTTGGTGGTGGCGGGGGGGTTCGGTCCGCAGTATTTT.

The chain carries TRBV18 and TRBJ1-1; 7 nucleotides match TRBD1. V dropped 0 bases and J dropped 3; count of bases not matched to a gene: 4. The CDR3 extends over 15 amino acids. Germline-derived CDR1 and CDR2 are KGHSH and LQKENI. CDR3 nucleotide sequence: TGTGCCAGCTCACCACCCAAGGGGGCGGACACTGAAGCTTTCTTT. Protein: CASSPPKGADTEAFF.

This chain joins TRBV5-4 and TRBJ2-1; TRBD2 matches 11 bases. Trimming at V came to 0 bases and at J to 11 bases, leaving 7 bases not matched to a gene. CDR3 length equals 15 residues. Per the germline V gene, CDR1 is SGHNT and CDR2 is YYREEE (reference sequence). CDR3 region: CASSLGGTSGGQQFF. The CDR3 bases are TGTGCCAGCAGCTTGGGCGGTACTAGCGGGGGACAGCAGTTCTTC. Looking up the rest from reference TRBV5-4 and TRBJ2-1 gives the full variable domain: ETGVTQSPTHLIKTRGQQVTLRCSSQSGHNTVSWYQQALGQGPQFIFQYYREEENGRGNFPPRFSGLQFPNYSSELNVNALELDDSALYLCASSLGGTSGGQQFFGPGTRLTVL.

The chain carries TRBV11-2 and TRBJ2-7, with 8 bases fitting TRBD1. Losses at the gene ends were 8 bases for V and 6 bases for J; bases not matched to a gene: 12. The CDR3 length is 14 residues. The germline V gene encodes CDR1 SGHAT and CDR2 FQNNGV. The CDR3: CASATGGSSTEQYF. The CDR3 DNA reads as TGTGCCAGCGCTACAGGGGGGAGTTCGACCGAGCAGTACTTC.

This chain connects TRBV2 to TRBJ2-4, with D maybe TRBD1 (5 bases). With 5 bases removed from V and 12 bases from J, the gap between germline ends came to 17 bases. The CDR3 is made up of 13 amino acids. The germline gives CDR1 SNHLY, CDR2 FYNNEI. CDR3 sequence (DNA): TGTGCCAGCAGTATCGGGTCGTCAAGGGGTCAGTACTTC. Its protein product is CASSIGSSRGQYF.

The chain recombines TRBV4-3 with TRBJ2-3, with TRBD2 matching over 11 bases. The V gene end was trimmed by 3 bases and the J gene end by 5 bases; junction bases not matched to a gene: 10. The CDR3 runs 17 residues. Per germline, CDR1 LGHNA and CDR2 YSLEER. The CDR3 DNA sequence: TGCGCCAGCAGCCAGGACCGGGGACTAGCGGTGGGAGATACGCAGTATTTT. It yields the protein CASSQDRGLAVGDTQYF.